Shown below are 3 T cell receptor beta chains from a single sample sequenced in a study of identical twins. TCRdb ran MiXCR on the 5' RACE reads and lists one entry per CDR3 protein. The table includes some 1,700,000 distinct CDR3 sequences, less than 35% detected once. Material for sequencing was cord blood. Every receptor here comes from a newborn girl in good health.

This clonotype was detected a few times. The rearrangement links TRBV7-6 to TRBJ2-3; TRBD2 is a possible D gene (6 bases). V gave up 0 bases and J gave up 4 bases, with 11 bases separating them. Germline loops: CDR1 SGHVS, CDR2 FNYEAQ. The CDR3 is 15 residues long. CDR3 region: CASSLATSSSDTQYF. CDR3 coding DNA: TGTGCCAGCAGCTTAGCGACTAGTTCCTCAGATACGCAGTATTTT.

The table lists this clonotype with a few counts. This chain connects TRBV27 to TRBJ1-2; 7 bases align to TRBD1. Germline V CDR1 and CDR2: MNHEY, SMNVEV (reference sequence). The CDR3 loop spans 13 amino acids. Losses at the gene ends were 6 bases for V and 3 bases for J; bases not matched to a gene: 4. The CDR3 bases are TGTGCCAGCAGAATAACAGGGGACTATGGCTACACCTTC. Protein product: CASRITGDYGYTF.

This clonotype was counted many times. The rearrangement links TRBV10-3 to TRBJ2-1, with 7 bases aligning to TRBD2. This CDR3 has 16 amino acids. In germline, CDR1 is ENHRY, CDR2 SYGVKD. V lost 9 bases and J lost 3; bases outside the gene matches: 14. CDR3 DNA: TGTGCCATAACGGGGACCCGACTAGCAGTCTACAATGAGCAGTTCTTC. It yields the protein CAITGTRLAVYNEQFF.